This T cell receptor (beta chain) was sequenced in a study of follicular helper T cells after annual influenza vaccination. Overall study findings and caveats: Rare clonotypes were missed; only about 9-20% of cells gave TCRB. Yearly vaccinations repeatedly recalled conserved clonotypes in ICOS+CD38+ cTfh. Day 7 ICOS+CD38+ clones were most often found later in ICOS-CD38- cTfh cells.

This CDR3 has 15 residues. Germline-derived CDR1 and CDR2 are SEHNR and FQNEAQ (reference sequence). Trimming shortened V by 5 bases and J by 2 bases, and 15 bases separated the two germline ends. In the case of this clone: Antigen unknown.

The time point is: 2014-2015 season, 7 days after vaccination. TCRB sequencing was done at Survey resolution level. Profiling relied on immunoSEQ multiplex PCR, and the TCRdb table lists in-frame clones only, not all of them. The sample lists roughly 15,000 clones, approximately 84% occurring once. The chain has TRBV7-9 and TRBJ1-1; maybe TRBD1 (6 bases). This clonotype was obtained from an adult who received the influenza vaccine. Sequenced material: CXCR5+ CD38- circulating T follicular helper cells from blood, taken 7 days after influenza vaccination. Regarding subset: circulating Tfh, non-naive CD4+CXCR5+PD-1+ (ICOS+CD38+ or ICOS-CD38-). In DNA form, the CDR3 reads TGTGCCAGCAGCATCCACAGGGAGTCAAACACTGAAGCTTTCTTT. Encoded protein: CASSIHRESNTEAFF.